The 30 T cell receptor beta chains below were found in one sample sequenced in a study of blood T cell repertoires in COVID-19. Using immunoSEQ multiplex PCR, the repertoire was profiled, and TCRdb retains in-frame clones only, with some absent. This sample has roughly 64,000 clones; around 80% occur once, and the top ten carry roughly 4.8%. Sequencing was done on a sample of peripheral blood. The receptors come from a human donor in a cohort sampled during active COVID-19.

The chain links TRBV30 to TRBJ1-5, with a possible D match to TRBD1 (6 bases). CDR1 and CDR2 from the germline V gene are GTSNPN and SVGIG (reference sequence). The CDR3 has 13 residues. Trimming removed 1 base at V and 3 bases at J, with 7 bases between. CDR3 nucleotide sequence: TGTGCCTGGAGTGGACAGGACAATCAGCCCCAGCATTTT. This gives the protein CAWSGQDNQPQHF.

The chain employs TRBV30 and TRBJ2-1, with 14 bases identical to TRBD2. Per the germline V gene, CDR1 is GTSNPN and CDR2 is SVGIG (reference sequence). This CDR3 contains 18 residues. The V segment lost 3 bases and the J segment 4 bases; nucleotides outside the gene matches: 11. In nucleotides, the CDR3 is TGTGCCTGGAGCGGCCTCCGGACTAGCGGGGGGTCGTACAATGAGCAGTTCTTC. It translates to CAWSGLRTSGGSYNEQFF.

This clone was detected only a few times. V usage is TRBV19 and J usage is TRBJ1-2, with D unresolved. CDR1 is LNHDA and CDR2 is SQIVND in the germline V gene (reference sequence). This CDR3 comprises 15 residues. V shed 5 bases and J shed 2 bases, with 15 bases lying between them. Here the CDR3 reads CASSPLNTRNYGYTF. CDR3 in DNA: TGTGCCAGTAGTCCTCTAAACACGAGGAACTATGGCTACACCTTC.

The V gene is TRBV6-5, the J gene TRBJ2-2; 10 nucleotides line up with TRBD1. Trimming at V came to 6 bases and at J to 7 bases, leaving 5 bases not matched to a gene. Germline CDR1 reads MNHEY; CDR2 reads SVGAGI. This CDR3 spans 14 amino acids. The CDR3 DNA sequence: TGTGCCAGCAGCACGACAGGGGGCAGCGGGGAGCTGTTTTTT. It is translated as CASSTTGGSGELFF.

The V and J genes are TRBV3-1 (or the pseudogene TRBV3-2) and TRBJ2-7, with 11 bases that match TRBD2. Germline assignment: CDR1 LGHDT and CDR2 YNNKEL (reference sequence). With 4 bases clipped from V and 3 bases from J, the junction kept 8 bases outside the gene matches. There are 16 residues in the CDR3. The CDR3 loop is CASSPRLAGPLYEQYF. CDR3 nucleotides: TGTGCCAGCAGCCCAAGACTAGCGGGGCCCCTCTACGAGCAGTACTTC.

Concerning this clone: The sample has other DNA sequences that encode this CDR3 too. The V call is TRBV5-1, the J call TRBJ2-1; 7 bases agree with TRBD1. The CDR3 extends over 15 amino acids. Unmatched junction bases numbered 1, after V lost 0 bases and J lost 1 base. The germline V gene has CDR1 SGHRS and CDR2 YFSETQ. The CDR3 nucleotides are TGCGCCAGCAGCTTGGGACAGGGATCCTACAATGAGCAGTTCTTC. Protein product: CASSLGQGSYNEQFF.

The V and J genes are TRBV18 and TRBJ1-6, with 9 bases identical to TRBD1. CDR1 KGHSH and CDR2 LQKENI come from the germline V gene. After removal of 6 bases from V and 0 bases from J, the junction contained 3 bases not matched to a gene. The CDR3 consists of 16 residues. The CDR3 protein is CASSLQGASYNSPLHF. In DNA form, the CDR3 reads TGTGCCAGCTCCCTACAGGGGGCCTCCTATAATTCACCCCTCCACTTT.

V usage is TRBV27 and J usage is TRBJ2-5; TRBD1 might be the D (5 bases). CDR1 is MNHEY and CDR2 is SMNVEV in the germline V gene (reference sequence). This CDR3 is 15 amino acids long. Trimming cost V 3 bases and J 7 bases, with 18 bases left between them. The CDR3 here is CASSLGGQLRGTQYF. As DNA, the CDR3 is TGTGCCAGCAGTTTGGGTGGACAACTCCGAGGGACCCAGTACTTC.

This sequence joins TRBV28 and TRBJ1-5; 9 bases are a match to TRBD1. Per germline, CDR1 MDHEN and CDR2 SYDVKM. J gave up 7 bases and V 3 bases, and 4 bases lay outside the gene matches. This CDR3 is 14 amino acids long. The CDR3 region is CASSLGQGLQPQHF. CDR3 DNA sequence: TGTGCCAGCAGTTTGGGACAGGGACTCCAGCCCCAGCATTTT.

The rearrangement links TRBV12-3 or TRBV12-4 to TRBJ2-2; 7 nucleotides align to TRBD1. V trimming: 6 bases; J trimming: 6 bases; junction bases outside the gene matches: 4. The CDR3 is 13 amino acids. CDR3 loop: CASRLDRAGELFF. The CDR3 nucleotides read TGTGCCAGCAGACTTGACAGGGCCGGGGAGCTGTTTTTT.

The CDR3 reads CASSQLADTEAFF. As DNA, the CDR3 is TGTGCCAGCAGCCAATTGGCAGACACTGAAGCTTTCTTT. The chain employs TRBV3-1 (or the pseudogene TRBV3-2) and TRBJ1-1; D is unclear. V was cut by 2 bases and J by 3 bases, with 7 bases left in between. This CDR3 spans 13 amino acids. Per the germline V gene, CDR1 is LGHDT and CDR2 is YNNKEL (reference sequence).

This clone was detected once. This chain joins TRBV19 and TRBJ2-2, with TRBD1 identical over 7 bases. The CDR3 spans 13 residues. Germline assignment: CDR1 LNHDA and CDR2 SQIVND (reference sequence). V dropped 7 bases and J dropped 5; count of bases not matched to a gene: 4. CDR3 nucleotide sequence: TGTGCCAGTAATCCGGGACAGACCGGGGAGCTGTTTTTT. Amino acid sequence: CASNPGQTGELFF. The full variable domain, completed using reference TRBV19 and TRBJ2-2, is DGGITQSPKYLFRKEGQNVTLSCEQNLNHDAMYWYRQDPGQGLRLIYYSQIVNDFQKGDIAEGYSVSREKKESFPLTVTSAQKNPTAFYLCASNPGQTGELFFGEGSRLTVL.

The V and J genes are TRBV7-9 and TRBJ2-1; D is perhaps TRBD2 (5 bases). CDR3 length equals 14 residues. Germline CDR1 is SEHNR and CDR2 is FQNEAQ (reference sequence). Deletions cut 5 bases from V and 2 bases from J, with 10 bases between. In DNA, the CDR3 is TGTGCCAGCAGCCGGGATCCAGCCTACAATGAGCAGTTCTTC. Translating gives CASSRDPAYNEQFF. Full variable domain (missing parts from reference TRBV7-9 and TRBJ2-1): DTGVSQNPRHKITKRGQNVTFRCDPISEHNRLYWYRQTLGQGPEFLTYFQNEAQLEKSRLLSDRFSAERPKGSFSTLEIQRTEQGDSAMYLCASSRDPAYNEQFFGPGTRLTVL.

This clone occurred once. CDR3 nucleotide sequence: TGTGCCAGCAGCCAAGAAGCGGGGGGCTTGAACACCGGGGAGCTGTTTTTT. Its protein product is CASSQEAGGLNTGELFF. The V call is TRBV3-1 (or the pseudogene TRBV3-2), the J call TRBJ2-2, with 9 bases identical to TRBD2. The CDR3 totals 17 residues. Trimming at V came to 0 bases and at J to 1 base, leaving 3 bases not matched to a gene. CDR1 and CDR2 from the germline V gene are LGHDT and YNNKEL (reference sequence).

This clone was counted a few times. This rearrangement joins TRBV10-3 to TRBJ1-1, with a weak D call TRBD1 (5 bases). The length of the CDR3 is 13 residues. Trimming cost V 3 bases and J 1 base, with 6 bases left between them. Germline V lookup: CDR1 ENHRY, CDR2 SYGVKD. CDR3 bases: TGTGCCATCAGTGACAGGGAGAACACTGAAGCTTTCTTT. Protein product: CAISDRENTEAFF.

V is TRBV2 and J is TRBJ2-5, with 14 bases lining up with TRBD2. This CDR3 comprises 14 residues. V lost 6 bases and J lost 13; bases outside the gene matches: 10. CDR1 and CDR2 (germline): SNHLY, FYNNEI. CDR3 sequence (DNA): TGTGCCAGCAGGGCCGGGACTAGCGGGGGTTCCGCGTACTTC. Translating gives CASRAGTSGGSAYF.

The CDR3 loop reads CASSQVTSGGANTGELFF. The CDR3 DNA sequence: TGTGCCAGCAGCCAAGTGACTAGCGGGGGCGCGAACACCGGGGAGCTGTTTTTT. The chain links TRBV4-2 to TRBJ2-2; 12 positions agree with TRBD2. The CDR3 is made up of 18 amino acids. The germline CDR1 and CDR2 sequences are LGHNA and YNFKEQ. J gave up 0 bases and V 1 base, and 3 bases lay outside the gene matches.

This clone was detected a few times. V is TRBV18 and J is TRBJ2-1, with 9 bases lining up with TRBD2. Trimming removed 1 base from V and 0 bases from J; junction bases left unmatched: 10. CDR3 length: 19 amino acids. Germline V gives CDR1 KGHSH, CDR2 LQKENI. CDR3 in amino acids: CASSPQSGGLWSSYNEQFF. As DNA, the CDR3 is TGTGCCAGCTCACCACAGAGCGGGGGGCTCTGGAGCTCCTACAATGAGCAGTTCTTC.

The J gene is TRBJ2-1, the V gene TRBV10-3; 8 bases agree with TRBD1. The CDR3 runs to 13 residues. Per the germline V gene, CDR1 is ENHRY and CDR2 is SYGVKD. Trimming removed 10 bases from V and 5 bases from J; junction bases left unmatched: 7. The CDR3 DNA is TGTGCCACCGGGACAGGATGGGACAATGAGCAGTTCTTC. Translation gives CATGTGWDNEQFF.

The rearrangement joins TRBV5-1 to TRBJ2-7; 9 bases map to TRBD1. The germline CDR1 and CDR2 sequences are SGHRS and YFSETQ. V shed 4 bases, J shed 5 bases, and the junction held 10 bases outside the gene matches. The CDR3 covers 15 residues. The CDR3, as DNA: TGCGCCAGCAGCCCAGGCGGGGACAGGGTCGACGAGCAGTACTTC. Protein sequence: CASSPGGDRVDEQYF.

Of note for this clone: Compared with germline, one end of the junction differs, possibly owing to a read error. The genes are TRBV28 and TRBJ1-1, with D perhaps TRBD1 (5 bases). The CDR3 sequence is 11 residues long. Germline assignment: CDR1 MDHEN and CDR2 SYDVKM. Here the CDR3 reads CLTGSNTEAFF. CDR3 coding DNA: TGCCTTACAGGATCGAACACTGAAGCTTTCTTT. Using reference TRBV28 and TRBJ1-1 for the parts outside the CDR3, the full variable domain is DVKVTQSSRYLVKRTGEKVFLECVQDMDHENMFWYRQDPGLGLRLIYFSYDVKMKEKGDIPEGYSVSREKKERFSLILESASTNQTSMYLCLTGSNTEAFFGQGTRLTVV.

The chain is built from TRBV11-2 and TRBJ1-6; 10 nucleotides match TRBD1. CDR3 length equals 19 residues. Trimming cost V 0 bases and J 9 bases; bases outside gene matches: 14. Germline V gene sequence: CDR1 SGHAT, CDR2 FQNNGV. The CDR3 DNA reads TGTGCCAGCAGCTTAGACCCAGGCCTGGGGGGGGACAGGGGTTCACCCCTCCACTTT. This translates into CASSLDPGLGGDRGSPLHF.

The chain is built from TRBV24-1 and TRBJ2-3, with D possibly being TRBD2 (5 bases). The CDR3 is 12 amino acids. Trimming shortened V by 9 bases and J by 3 bases, and 9 bases separated the two germline ends. CDR1 and CDR2 from the germline V gene are KGHDR and SFDVKD. The CDR3 loop reads CATGSSTDTQYF. CDR3 nucleotide sequence: TGTGCCACCGGGAGTTCGACAGATACGCAGTATTTT.

This sequence joins TRBV2 and TRBJ2-7; 9 bases align to TRBD2. This CDR3 has 17 residues. V lost 5 bases and J lost 6; bases outside the gene matches: 17. Germline V CDR1 and CDR2: SNHLY, FYNNEI. The CDR3 reads CASSKLKWGGGAPEQYF. DNA for the CDR3: TGTGCCAGCAGTAAACTAAAGTGGGGCGGGGGGGCCCCCGAGCAGTACTTC.

The V call is TRBV19, the J call TRBJ1-5, with D hard to call. The CDR3 spans 12 residues. Germline V gene sequence: CDR1 LNHDA, CDR2 SQIVND (reference sequence). The V gene lost 5 bases and the J gene lost 6 bases, with 8 bases spanning the gap. In DNA, the CDR3 is TGTGCCAGTAGTTACCGGAGTCAGCCCCAGCATTTT. It encodes CASSYRSQPQHF. The complete variable domain, with remaining parts taken from reference TRBV19 and TRBJ1-5, reads DGGITQSPKYLFRKEGQNVTLSCEQNLNHDAMYWYRQDPGQGLRLIYYSQIVNDFQKGDIAEGYSVSREKKESFPLTVTSAQKNPTAFYLCASSYRSQPQHFGDGTRLSIL.

The rearrangement joins TRBV18 to TRBJ1-3; 8 nucleotides agree with TRBD1. The CDR3 is 14 amino acids. Looked up from germline, CDR1 is KGHSH and CDR2 is LQKENI. Trimming cost V 4 bases and J 3 bases; bases outside gene matches: 2. CDR3 amino acids: CASSRQGNGNTIYF. CDR3 bases: TGTGCCAGCTCACGACAGGGGAATGGAAACACCATATATTTT. The full variable domain, its missing parts supplied by reference TRBV18 and TRBJ1-3, is NAGVMQNPRHLVRRRGQEARLRCSPMKGHSHVYWYRQLPEEGLKFMVYLQKENIIDESGMPKERFSAEFPKEGPSILRIQQVVRGDSAAYFCASSRQGNGNTIYFGEGSWLTVV.

The chain is built from TRBV7-9 and TRBJ2-1, with 13 bases matching TRBD2. Germline V gene data show CDR1 as SEHNR and CDR2 as FQNEAQ (reference sequence). The CDR3 has 15 residues. The trim removed 5 bases at V and 9 bases at J, leaving 7 bases unmatched. CDR3 nucleotide sequence: TGTGCCAGCAGCCTACTAGCGGGGGGGTATGGTGAGCAGTTCTTC. Protein sequence: CASSLLAGGYGEQFF. Full variable domain (outside the CDR3, taken from reference TRBV7-9 and TRBJ2-1): DTGVSQNPRHKITKRGQNVTFRCDPISEHNRLYWYRQTLGQGPEFLTYFQNEAQLEKSRLLSDRFSAERPKGSFSTLEIQRTEQGDSAMYLCASSLLAGGYGEQFFGPGTRLTVL.

In its sample, this clone ranks as medium-sized (0.01 to 0.1%). The chain is built from TRBV13 and TRBJ2-3; 7 bases map to TRBD1. J gave up 2 bases and V 4 bases, and 9 bases lay outside the gene matches. From germline, CDR1 is PRHDT and CDR2 FYEKMQ (reference sequence). CDR3 length: 16 residues. The DNA for the CDR3 is TGTGCCAGCAGCTACAGACAGGGTCCTGACACAGATACGCAGTATTTT. The encoded protein is CASSYRQGPDTDTQYF.

The chain uses TRBV2 and TRBJ2-5; a possible D gene is TRBD1 (5 bases). Germline V CDR1 and CDR2: SNHLY, FYNNEI. The CDR3 is made up of 12 amino acids. V dropped 2 bases and J dropped 4 bases, with 5 bases sitting between them. The CDR3 DNA reads TGTGCCAGCAGTGAACAGGGAGAGACCCAGTACTTC. Its translation: CASSEQGETQYF.

The gene calls are TRBV13 and TRBJ1-2; D unresolved. This CDR3 region has 16 residues. The V gene's germline CDR1 is PRHDT and CDR2 FYEKMQ (reference sequence). V gave up 5 bases and J gave up 4 bases, with 20 bases separating them. This CDR3 is CASSKTREEVGYGYTF. The CDR3 bases are TGTGCCAGCAGCAAAACCCGGGAGGAAGTGGGCTATGGCTACACCTTC.